This T cell receptor (beta chain) was found in a study of control samples from healthy donors and cancer patients. The count of this clone is one. With 0 bases clipped from V and 5 bases from J, the junction kept 3 bases outside the gene matches. The CDR3 covers 14 residues. Germline values: CDR1 SGHRS, CDR2 YFSETQ. Some clones are missing from TCRdb's copy, which holds only in-frame ones; the method was immunoSEQ multiplex PCR. Found here are roughly 370,000 clones, around 90% of them singletons; the top ten hold about 6.3%. The sequencing input was PBMCs. This rearrangement joins TRBV5-1 to TRBJ2-7; 9 positions match TRBD1. This receptor was taken from a man in his forties with head and neck cancer. The CDR3 DNA reads TGCGCCAGCAGCTTGGAAGGACAGGGGAACGAGCAGTACTTC. Its translation: CASSLEGQGNEQYF.